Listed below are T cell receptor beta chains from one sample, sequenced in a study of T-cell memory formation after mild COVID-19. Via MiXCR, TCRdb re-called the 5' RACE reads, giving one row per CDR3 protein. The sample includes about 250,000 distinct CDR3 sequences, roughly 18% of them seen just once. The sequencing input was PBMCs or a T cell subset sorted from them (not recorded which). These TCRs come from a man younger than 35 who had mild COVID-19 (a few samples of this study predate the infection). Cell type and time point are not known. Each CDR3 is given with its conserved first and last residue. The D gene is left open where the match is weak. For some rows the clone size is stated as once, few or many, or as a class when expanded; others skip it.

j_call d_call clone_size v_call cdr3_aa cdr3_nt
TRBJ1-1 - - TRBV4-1 CASSQFGGNTEAFF TGCGCCAGCAGCCAGTTCGGGGGGAACACTGAAGCTTTCTTT
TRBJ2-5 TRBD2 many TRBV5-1 CASSPGLAGQETQYF TGTGCCAGCAGCCCGGGACTAGCGGGGCAAGAGACCCAGTACTTC
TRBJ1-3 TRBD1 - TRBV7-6 CASSLGLRTGGSGNTIYF TGTGCCAGCAGCTTAGGACTCCGGACAGGGGGCTCTGGAAACACCATATATTTT
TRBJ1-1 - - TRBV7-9 CASSGLGGQAFF TGTGCCAGCAGCGGATTGGGGGGGCAAGCTTTCTTT
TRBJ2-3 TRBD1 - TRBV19 CASTKGDSDTQYF TGTGCCAGTACCAAAGGGGACAGCGATACGCAGTATTTT
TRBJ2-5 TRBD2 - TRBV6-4 CASSPTGLAGETQYF TGTGCCAGCAGCCCGACTGGACTAGCGGGCGAGACCCAGTACTTC
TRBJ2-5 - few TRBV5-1 CASSASGGETQYF TGCGCCAGCAGCGCCTCCGGCGGGGAGACCCAGTACTTC
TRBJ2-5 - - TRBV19 CASSIAPSQETQYF TGTGCCAGTAGTATCGCACCAAGCCAAGAGACCCAGTACTTC
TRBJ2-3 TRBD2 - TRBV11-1 CASSLLLAGISTDTQYF TGTGCCAGCAGCTTACTACTAGCGGGGATTAGCACAGATACGCAGTATTTT
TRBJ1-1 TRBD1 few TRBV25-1 CASSEMGQGWGTEAFF TGTGCCAGCAGTGAGATGGGACAGGGCTGGGGCACTGAAGCTTTCTTT
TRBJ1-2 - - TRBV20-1 CSARGIHGYTF TGCAGTGCTAGAGGGATTCACGGCTACACCTTC
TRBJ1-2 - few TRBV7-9 CASDQAVF TGTGCCAGCGACCAGGCGGTTTTC
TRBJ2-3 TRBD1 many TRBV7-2 CASSFGTGYDTQYF TGTGCCAGCAGCTTCGGGACAGGATACGATACGCAGTATTTT
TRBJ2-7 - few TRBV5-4 CASSGPGGPTYEQYF TGTGCCAGCAGCGGCCCAGGGGGGCCCACCTACGAGCAGTACTTC
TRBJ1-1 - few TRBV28 CASSASLNTEAFF TGTGCCAGCAGTGCCTCATTGAACACTGAAGCTTTCTTT
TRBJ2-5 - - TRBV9 CASSVYGGWGDETQYF TGTGCCAGCAGCGTATATGGGGGTTGGGGCGATGAGACCCAGTACTTC
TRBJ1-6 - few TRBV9 CASSTDAGINSPLHF TGTGCCAGCAGCACCGACGCAGGGATTAATTCACCCCTCCACTTT
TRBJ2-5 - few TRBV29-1 CSGRYQETQYF TGCAGCGGCAGATACCAAGAGACCCAGTACTTC
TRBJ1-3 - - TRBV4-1 CASSQDRGGLGNTIYF TGCGCCAGCAGCCAAGATCGTGGGGGGCTGGGAAACACCATATATTTT
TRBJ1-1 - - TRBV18 CASSARTGNTEAFF TGTGCCAGCTCAGCGAGGACGGGAAACACTGAAGCTTTCTTT